This T cell receptor beta chain was documented in a study of CD8 T cells in Susac syndrome. From germline, CDR1 is SGHRS and CDR2 YFSETQ. V lost 0 bases, J lost 3 bases, and 18 bases lay in between. The CDR3 is made up of 17 amino acids. The RNA, roughly 0.45 to 1 ug, was put through reverse transcription using random hexamers. TCRdb analysed the immunoSEQ multiplex PCR reads with MiXCR anew, one entry per CDR3 protein. The profile shows 100,000 to 150,000 distinct CDR3 sequences, roughly 76% of them singletons. Each multiple sclerosis control was a treatment-naive patient with relapsing-remitting disease that was either stable or active.

The clonotype comes from a human donor with multiple sclerosis. The chain employs TRBV5-1 and TRBJ1-1; tentatively, D is TRBD1 (5 bases). Sequencing input: CD8+ T cells from PBMCs. The CDR3 sequence is CASSLVPDTLGHTEAFF. The CDR3, as DNA: TGCGCCAGCAGCTTGGTTCCGGACACCTTGGGGCACACTGAAGCTTTCTTT.